The rows below give T cell receptor beta chains drawn from one sample of a study of T cells after posttransplantation cyclophosphamide. TCRdb's table, derived via immunoSEQ multiplex PCR, lists solely in-frame clones and lacks some. The data show approximately 35,000 clones, with none appearing a single time. The specimen sequenced was PBMCs. The receptor source for this set is a woman under 40 in good health and a related stem cell transplant donor. Both conserved end residues are part of each CDR3. The order of the fields is V gene, clone size, D gene, J gene, CDR3 DNA, CDR3 protein. D genes are given only for firm matches. A clone size is listed for some rows: how often the clone was seen (once, few, many), or a class if it is expanded.

>TRBV18|many|-|TRBJ1-1
TGTGCCAGCTCTCCAACCCCAGGGGATGGCGCTGAAGCTTTCTTT
CASSPTPGDGAEAFF
>TRBV12-3/TRBV12-4|many|TRBD2|TRBJ2-1
TGTGCCAGCAGTTTAGTAGGACTAGCGTATAATAGCTCCTACAATGAGCAGTTCTTC
CASSLVGLAYNSSYNEQFF
>TRBV2|-|TRBD1|TRBJ2-7
TGTGCCAGCAGTGAAGGACAGGGGGGGATCTACGAGCAGTACTTC
CASSEGQGGIYEQYF
>TRBV19|-|-|TRBJ2-2
TGTGCCAGTAGCGGACAGCACACCGGGGAGCTGTTTTTT
CASSGQHTGELFF
>TRBV7-2|many|TRBD1|TRBJ1-5
TGTGCCAGCAGCTCTGGGGGACAGTTGAGTCAGCCCCAGCATTTT
CASSSGGQLSQPQHF
>TRBV11-2|-|TRBD1|TRBJ1-1
TGTGCCAGCAGCTTAGCTCTACAGGGGATAGGTCAGACTGAAGCTTTCTTT
CASSLALQGIGQTEAFF
>TRBV18|many|TRBD1|TRBJ2-7
TGTGCCAGCTCACAGATTGGGACAGCCTACGAGCAGTACTTC
CASSQIGTAYEQYF
>TRBV6-2/TRBV6-3|many|-|TRBJ2-3
TGTGCCAGCAGTACCTACGGGGTTGCAGATACGCAGTATTTT
CASSTYGVADTQYF
>TRBV20-1|few|-|TRBJ2-5
TGCAGTGCCCCTCGTCGGGAGACCCAGTACTTC
CSAPRRETQYF
>TRBV5-6|many|-|TRBJ2-5
TGTGCCAGCAGCTTGGTGGGGGCTAATTGGGGAGAGACCCAGTACTTC
CASSLVGANWGETQYF
>TRBV24-1|many|-|TRBJ2-1
TGTGCCACCAGTGATTTGGTCTCTTACAATGAGCAGTTCTTC
CATSDLVSYNEQFF
>TRBV5-6|many|-|TRBJ2-5
TGTGCCAGCAGCTCCGGACACGACCGCGAGACCCAGTACTTC
CASSSGHDRETQYF
>TRBV19|many|-|TRBJ1-3
TGTGCCAGTAGTCTGATCTCGCGGGGATCTGGAAACACCATATATTTT
CASSLISRGSGNTIYF
>TRBV25-1|many|-|TRBJ1-2
TGTGCCAGCAGTGAATACAGGGTTAACTATGGCTACACCTTC
CASSEYRVNYGYTF
>TRBV19|few|TRBD1|TRBJ1-6
TGTGCCAGTAGTATAGGACAGGGAAATTCACCCCTCCACTTT
CASSIGQGNSPLHF
>TRBV7-2|many|TRBD2|TRBJ2-1
TGTGCCAGCAGCCGGGAGGGGACTAGCGGGAGCAGTGAGCAGTTCTTC
CASSREGTSGSSEQFF
>TRBV2|few|-|TRBJ2-5
TGTGCCAGCAGTGCTGAGGACAACCAAGAGACCCAGTACTTC
CASSAEDNQETQYF
>TRBV27|few|TRBD1|TRBJ1-5
TGTGCCAGCAGAGCCGGGACAGGGAATCAGCCCCAGCATTTT
CASRAGTGNQPQHF
>TRBV9|few|TRBD1|TRBJ2-7
TGTGCCAGCAGCGCAACAGGGGGCTCTTACGAGCAGTACTTC
CASSATGGSYEQYF
>TRBV2|many|TRBD1|TRBJ2-7
TGTGCCAGCAGGGGGACAGGGGGCCACGAGCAGTACTTC
CASRGTGGHEQYF